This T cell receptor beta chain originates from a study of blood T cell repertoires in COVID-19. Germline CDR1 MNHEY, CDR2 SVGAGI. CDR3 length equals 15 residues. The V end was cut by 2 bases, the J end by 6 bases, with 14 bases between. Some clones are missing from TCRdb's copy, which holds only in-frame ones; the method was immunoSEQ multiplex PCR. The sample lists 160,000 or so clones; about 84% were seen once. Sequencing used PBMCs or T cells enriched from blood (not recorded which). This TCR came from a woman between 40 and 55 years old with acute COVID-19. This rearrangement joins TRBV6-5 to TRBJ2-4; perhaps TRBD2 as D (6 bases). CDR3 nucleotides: TGTGCCAGCAGTTACGGTTCGGGAGCGAGAAACATTCAGTACTTC. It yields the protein CASSYGSGARNIQYF.